This TCR beta chain stems from a study of T cells after yellow fever vaccination. Study-wide findings and caveats: Compared with primary, the secondary response was weaker and peaked at day 5, not 15. Most clones from primary vaccination were detected again post-booster (96% CD4, 88% CD8).

The study made its TCR cDNA through 5'RACE template switching. That step introduced a universal primer site along with UMIs. Using its own MiXCR run on the 5' RACE reads, TCRdb lists one record per CDR3 protein. The table records approximately 120,000 distinct CDR3 sequences, 13% to 15% of them present only once. This CDR3 contains 11 residues. Trimming removed 8 bases at V and 9 bases at J, with 11 bases between. Germline V gene sequence: CDR1 MNHNS, CDR2 SASEGT. As for this clonotype: As yet, its antigen is unknown.

Material: CD8+ T cells sorted from PBMCs, obtained 5 days after the yellow fever booster vaccination. This chain uses TRBV6-1 with TRBJ2-1; the D gene could be TRBD1 or TRBD2 (5 bases each). This clonotype was sampled from a man in his late teens or twenties who received the YFV17D yellow fever vaccine. This CDR3 is CASAGAGEQFF. In DNA form, the CDR3 reads TGTGCCAGCGCCGGGGCCGGTGAGCAGTTCTTC.